This T cell receptor beta chain comes out of a study of CD8 T cells in ankylosing spondylitis. TCRdb re-called the 5' RACE reads with MiXCR, one entry per CDR3 protein. The top ten hold less than 7.5% of the sample, which has a few hundred thousand distinct CDR3 sequences, about 10% seen once. This clonotype was seen only a few times. Antigen unknown. The CDR3 covers 14 residues. V lost 6 bases and J lost 4, with 12 bases in between. Study-level results: What appeared characteristic of ankylosing spondylitis blood was a TCR beta motif of fewer than ten highly homologous variants.

Sequencing used blood, either unsorted or a sorted T cell fraction (not recorded which). The TCR sequence derives from a male donor with ankylosing spondylitis or in good health (not recorded which). The chain links TRBV12-3 or TRBV12-4 to TRBJ2-2; maybe TRBD1 (6 bases). CDR3 nucleotides: TGTGCCAGCAGACAGGCAGGGGTCACCGGGGAGCTGTTTTTT. This encodes CASRQAGVTGELFF.